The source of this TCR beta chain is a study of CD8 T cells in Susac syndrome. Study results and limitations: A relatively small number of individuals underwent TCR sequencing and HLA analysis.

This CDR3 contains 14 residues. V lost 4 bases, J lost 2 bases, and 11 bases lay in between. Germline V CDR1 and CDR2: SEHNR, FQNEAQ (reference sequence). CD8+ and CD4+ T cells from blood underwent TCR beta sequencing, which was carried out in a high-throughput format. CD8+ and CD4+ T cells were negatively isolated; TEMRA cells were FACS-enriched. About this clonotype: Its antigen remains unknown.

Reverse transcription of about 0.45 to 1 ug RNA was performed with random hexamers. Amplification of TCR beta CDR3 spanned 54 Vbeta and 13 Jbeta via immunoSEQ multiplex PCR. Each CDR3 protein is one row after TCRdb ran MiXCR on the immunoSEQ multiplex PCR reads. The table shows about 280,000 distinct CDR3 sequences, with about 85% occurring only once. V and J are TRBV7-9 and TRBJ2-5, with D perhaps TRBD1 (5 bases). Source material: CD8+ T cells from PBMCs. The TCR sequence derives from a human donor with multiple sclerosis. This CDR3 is CASSSRQRQETQYF. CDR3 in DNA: TGTGCCAGCAGCTCAAGACAGCGACAAGAGACCCAGTACTTC.